The clone carrying this T cell receptor (beta chain) was recorded only once. In the source study's methods: Amplified reference gene primers provided the basis for estimating nucleated cell counts. Using immunoSEQ multiplex PCR, the repertoire was profiled, and TCRdb retains in-frame clones only, with some absent. For V, J and clone size, that table is used; D and trimming come from the DNA. The sample holds roughly 97,000 clones, approximately 84% seen once. The data stem from a study of blood T cell repertoires in COVID-19. Study summary: Samples of COVID-19 (acute and convalescent) were obtained from the United States, Italy and Spain. Sample material is recorded as cDNA or gDNA derived from T cells, B-cell-depleted T cells, or PBMCs.

The TCR originated in a man aged 70-80 years with acute or convalescent COVID-19. Sequencing was carried out using peripheral blood.

The CDR3 loop is CASSPRDSRSAYGYTF. As DNA, the CDR3 is TGTGCCAGCAGCCCGCGGGACAGCCGCTCGGCCTATGGCTACACCTTC. This chain joins TRBV7-9 and TRBJ1-2, with 7 positions matching TRBD1. The J segment lost 4 bases and the V segment lost 5 bases, leaving 13 bases of the junction unmatched. Germline CDR1 is SEHNR and CDR2 is FQNEAQ (reference sequence). CDR3 length: 16 amino acids.